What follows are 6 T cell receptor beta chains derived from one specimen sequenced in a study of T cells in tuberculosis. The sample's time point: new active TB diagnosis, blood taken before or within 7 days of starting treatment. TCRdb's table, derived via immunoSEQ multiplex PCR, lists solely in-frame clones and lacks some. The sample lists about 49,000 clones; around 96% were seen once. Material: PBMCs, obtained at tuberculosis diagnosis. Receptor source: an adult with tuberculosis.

In DNA, the CDR3 is TGTGCCAGCAGCTTGATACAGGGGATTACCTACAATGAGCAGTTCTTC. Protein: CASSLIQGITYNEQFF. The chain recombines TRBV5-6 with TRBJ2-1; 7 positions agree with TRBD1. Germline V lookup: CDR1 SGHDT, CDR2 YYEEEE. V dropped 1 base and J dropped 2; count of bases not matched to a gene: 6. The length of the CDR3 is 16 residues.

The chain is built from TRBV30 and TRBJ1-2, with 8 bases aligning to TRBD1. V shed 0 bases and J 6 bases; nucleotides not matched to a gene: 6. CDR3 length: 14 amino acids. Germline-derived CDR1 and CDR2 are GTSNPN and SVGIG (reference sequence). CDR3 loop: CAWSVRTGGNGYTF. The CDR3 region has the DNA TGTGCCTGGAGTGTTAGAACAGGGGGGAATGGCTACACCTTC.

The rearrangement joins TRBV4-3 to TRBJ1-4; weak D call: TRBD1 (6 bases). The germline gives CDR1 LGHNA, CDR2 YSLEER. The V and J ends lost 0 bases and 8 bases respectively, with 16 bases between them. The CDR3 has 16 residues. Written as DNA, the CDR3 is TGCGCCAGCAGCCAAGATAAGACAGGCCGAGAGGAAAAACTGTTTTTT. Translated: CASSQDKTGREEKLFF.

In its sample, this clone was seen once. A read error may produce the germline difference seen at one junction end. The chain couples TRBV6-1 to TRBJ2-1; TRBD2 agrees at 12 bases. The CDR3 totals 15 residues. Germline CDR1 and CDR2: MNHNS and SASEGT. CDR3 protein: CASSGSSGRANGQFF. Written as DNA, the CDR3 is TGTGCCAGCAGTGGGTCTAGCGGGAGGGCCAATGGGCAGTTCTTC.

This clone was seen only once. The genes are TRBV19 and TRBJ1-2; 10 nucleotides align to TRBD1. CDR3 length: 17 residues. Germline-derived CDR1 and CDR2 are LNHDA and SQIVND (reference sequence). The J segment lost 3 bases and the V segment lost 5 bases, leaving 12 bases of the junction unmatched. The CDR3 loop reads CASSDRRDRGAHYGYTF. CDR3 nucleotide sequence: TGTGCCAGTAGTGACCGCCGGGACAGGGGAGCCCACTATGGCTACACCTTC.

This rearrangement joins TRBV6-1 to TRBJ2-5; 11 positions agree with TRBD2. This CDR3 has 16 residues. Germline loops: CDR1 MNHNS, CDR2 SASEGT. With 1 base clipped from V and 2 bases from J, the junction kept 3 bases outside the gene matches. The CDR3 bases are TGTGCCAGCAGTGAAGGGGCTAGCGGGGGGCAAGAGACCCAGTACTTC. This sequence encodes CASSEGASGGQETQYF.